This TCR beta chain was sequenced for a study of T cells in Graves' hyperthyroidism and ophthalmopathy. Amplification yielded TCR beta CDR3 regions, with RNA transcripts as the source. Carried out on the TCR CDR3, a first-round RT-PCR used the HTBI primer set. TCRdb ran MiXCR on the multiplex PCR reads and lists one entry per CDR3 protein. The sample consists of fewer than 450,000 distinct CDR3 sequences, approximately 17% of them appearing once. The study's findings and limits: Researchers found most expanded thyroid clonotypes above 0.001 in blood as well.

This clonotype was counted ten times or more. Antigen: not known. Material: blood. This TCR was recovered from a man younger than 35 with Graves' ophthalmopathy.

This chain's CDR3 is CASSLAGVGEQFF. The CDR3 region has the DNA TGCGCCAGCAGCTTGGCAGGGGTCGGTGAGCAGTTCTTC. The V and J genes are TRBV5-1 and TRBJ2-1, with a possible D match to TRBD1 (6 bases). V lost 0 bases and J 9 bases, leaving 10 bases between the germline ends. Per the germline V gene, CDR1 is SGHRS and CDR2 is YFSETQ. The CDR3 runs 13 residues.